This entry features one TCR beta chain sequence. The data stem from a study of blood T cell repertoires in COVID-19. Sequenced by immunoSEQ multiplex PCR; TCRdb stores in-frame clones only, minus some. The table lists approximately 210,000 clones, 88% of them singletons. CDR3 size: 14 residues. Germline lookup yields CDR1 ENHRY and CDR2 SYGVKD. V gave up 10 bases and J gave up 0 bases; unmatched junction bases: 5. This clonotype originated in a man in his late teens or twenties with active or convalescent COVID-19. This chain uses TRBV10-3 with TRBJ1-4; 7 nucleotides agree with TRBD1. Sequencing was done on a sample of peripheral blood. The CDR3 region has the DNA TGTGCCACCGGGACAGCTACAACTAATGAAAAACTGTTTTTT. Translated: CATGTATTNEKLFF.